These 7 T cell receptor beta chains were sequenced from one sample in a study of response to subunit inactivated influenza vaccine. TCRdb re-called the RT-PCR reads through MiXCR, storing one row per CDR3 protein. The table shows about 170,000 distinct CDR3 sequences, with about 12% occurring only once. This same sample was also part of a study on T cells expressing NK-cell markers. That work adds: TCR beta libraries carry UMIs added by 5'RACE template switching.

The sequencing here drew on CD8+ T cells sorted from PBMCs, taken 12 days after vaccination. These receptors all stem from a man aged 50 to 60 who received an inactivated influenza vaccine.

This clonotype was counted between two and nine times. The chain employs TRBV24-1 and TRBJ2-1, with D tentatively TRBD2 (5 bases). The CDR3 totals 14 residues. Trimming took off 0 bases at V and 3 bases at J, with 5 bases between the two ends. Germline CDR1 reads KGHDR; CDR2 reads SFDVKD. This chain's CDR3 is CATSDLRDYNEQFF. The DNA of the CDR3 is TGTGCCACCAGTGATTTGCGGGACTACAATGAGCAGTTCTTC.

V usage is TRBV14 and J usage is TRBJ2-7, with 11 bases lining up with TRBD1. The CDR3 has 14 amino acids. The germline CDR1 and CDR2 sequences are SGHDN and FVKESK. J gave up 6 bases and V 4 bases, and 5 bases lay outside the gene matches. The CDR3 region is CASSPAGQGGEQYF. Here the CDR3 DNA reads TGTGCCAGCAGCCCGGCGGGACAGGGGGGCGAGCAGTACTTC. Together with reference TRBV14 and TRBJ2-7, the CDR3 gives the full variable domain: EAGVTQFPSHSVIEKGQTVTLRCDPISGHDNLYWYRRVMGKEIKFLLHFVKESKQDESGMPNNRFLAERTGGTYSTLKVQPAELEDSGVYFCASSPAGQGGEQYFGPGTRLTVT.

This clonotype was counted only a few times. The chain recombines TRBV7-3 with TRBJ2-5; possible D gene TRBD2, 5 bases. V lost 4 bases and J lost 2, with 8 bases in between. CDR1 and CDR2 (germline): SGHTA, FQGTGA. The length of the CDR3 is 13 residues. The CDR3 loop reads CASSSGGQETQYF. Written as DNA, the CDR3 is TGTGCCAGCAGCTCGGGCGGGCAAGAGACCCAGTACTTC. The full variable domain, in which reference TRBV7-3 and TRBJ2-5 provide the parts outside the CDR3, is GAGVSQTPSNKVTEKGKYVELRCDPISGHTALYWYRQSLGQGPEFLIYFQGTGAADDSGLPNDRFFAVRPEGSVSTLKIQRTERGDSAVYLCASSSGGQETQYFGPGTRLLVL.

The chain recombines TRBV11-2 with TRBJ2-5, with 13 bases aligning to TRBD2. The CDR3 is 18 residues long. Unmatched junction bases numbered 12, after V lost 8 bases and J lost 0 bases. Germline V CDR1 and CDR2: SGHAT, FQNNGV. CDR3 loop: CASGSPGTSGAYQETQYF. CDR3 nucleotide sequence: TGTGCCAGCGGATCTCCCGGGACTAGCGGGGCCTACCAAGAGACCCAGTACTTC.

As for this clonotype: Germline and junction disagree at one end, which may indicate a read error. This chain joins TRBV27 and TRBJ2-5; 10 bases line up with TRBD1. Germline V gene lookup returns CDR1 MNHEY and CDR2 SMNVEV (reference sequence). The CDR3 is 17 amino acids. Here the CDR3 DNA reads TGTGCCTGCAGTGACCAAGCCGGGACAGGGGTACAAGAGACCCAGTACTTC. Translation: CACSDQAGTGVQETQYF.

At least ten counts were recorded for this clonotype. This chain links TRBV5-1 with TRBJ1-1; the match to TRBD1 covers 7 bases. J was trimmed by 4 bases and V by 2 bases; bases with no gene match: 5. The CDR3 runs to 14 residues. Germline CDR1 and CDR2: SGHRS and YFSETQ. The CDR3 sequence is CASSLTQGSTEAFF. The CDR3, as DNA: TGCGCCAGCAGCTTAACACAGGGGAGCACTGAAGCTTTCTTT.

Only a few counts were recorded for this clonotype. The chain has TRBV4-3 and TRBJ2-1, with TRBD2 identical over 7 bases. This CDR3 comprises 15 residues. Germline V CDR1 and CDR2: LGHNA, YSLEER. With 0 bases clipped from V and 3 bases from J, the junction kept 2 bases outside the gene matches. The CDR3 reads CASSQERGFYNEQFF. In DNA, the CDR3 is TGCGCCAGCAGCCAAGAGCGGGGGTTCTACAATGAGCAGTTCTTC.